What follows is one T cell receptor (beta chain) and its context. The method was immunoSEQ multiplex PCR; TCRdb's version includes in-frame clones alone and lacks a portion of them. This table holds nearly 250,000 clones, about 82% found once. This specimen comes from a study of blood T cell repertoires in COVID-19. The CDR3 has 15 amino acids. Trimming cost V 0 bases and J 8 bases, with 16 bases left between them. Germline loops: CDR1 GTSNPN, CDR2 SVGIG (reference sequence). Specimen: PBMCs or T cells enriched from blood (not recorded which). The receptor was derived from a woman between 45 and 65 years old with acute COVID-19. The rearrangement links TRBV30 to TRBJ1-4; a weak D match, TRBD1 (6 bases). CDR3 residues: CAWSVRRGAGEKLFF. The DNA for the CDR3 is TGTGCCTGGAGTGTACGACGGGGGGCGGGAGAAAAACTGTTTTTT.